The 25 T cell receptor beta chains below all came from one sample that was sequenced in a study of CD4 T cells in relation to SARS-CoV-2 and coronaviruses. The protocol was immunoSEQ multiplex PCR, while the TCRdb copy is restricted to in-frame clones and leaves out a portion. The repertoire has approximately 25,000 clones, around four fifths of them found once; the top ten carry around 20%. The antigens these receptors bind are not known. CD4+ T cells from unexposed donors were obtained before the COVID-19 pandemic (2011-2018). Isolation of CD4+ T cells took place after approximately eleven days in culture. Sequencing input: CD4+ T cells from PBMCs, cultured in vitro. The receptors were gathered from a human donor in good health.

The chain employs TRBV18 and TRBJ1-1, with TRBD1 identical over 8 bases. Germline trimming cut 2 bases from V and 2 bases from J; bases unmatched to any gene: 7. The CDR3 is made up of 16 amino acids. CDR1 is KGHSH, CDR2 LQKENI, per germline. The CDR3 DNA follows: TGTGCCAGCTCACCAAGGTCAGGGGGCCTCAACACTGAAGCTTTCTTT. Protein product: CASSPRSGGLNTEAFF.

V and J are TRBV5-6 and TRBJ1-1; possible D gene TRBD1, 6 bases. Germline CDR1 is SGHDT and CDR2 is YYEEEE. The CDR3 loop spans 15 amino acids. V lost 2 bases and J lost 2, with 13 bases in between. CDR3 sequence reads: CASSFRGAGNTEAFF. The CDR3 DNA follows: TGTGCCAGCAGCTTCCGGGGGGCAGGAAACACTGAAGCTTTCTTT.

The genes are TRBV11-2 and TRBJ2-7; TRBD2 is a possible D gene (5 bases). The ends were cut back, 4 bases at V and 9 bases at J, with 16 bases in the middle. The CDR3 extends over 13 amino acids. The germline V gene encodes CDR1 SGHAT and CDR2 FQNNGV. The CDR3 is CASSSGLRLGQYF. Here the CDR3 DNA reads TGTGCCAGCAGCTCCGGACTCCGCCTGGGGCAGTACTTC. The complete variable domain, with remaining parts taken from reference TRBV11-2 and TRBJ2-7, reads EAGVAQSPRYKIIEKRQSVAFWCNPISGHATLYWYQQILGQGPKLLIQFQNNGVVDDSQLPKDRFSAERLKGVDSTLKIQPAKLEDSAVYLCASSSGLRLGQYFGPGTRLTVT.

The CDR3 sequence is CASSTYGPGASYEQYF. CDR3 DNA sequence: TGTGCCAGCAGTACGTACGGCCCTGGGGCTTCCTACGAGCAGTACTTC. The chain is built from TRBV27 and TRBJ2-7, with TRBD1 as a possible D gene (5 bases). V lost 5 bases to trimming and J lost 1 base, with 18 bases between them. The CDR3 has 16 amino acids. Germline V gene data show CDR1 as MNHEY and CDR2 as SMNVEV (reference sequence).

The genes are TRBV6-4 and TRBJ2-3; 11 bases fit TRBD2. CDR3 length: 15 amino acids. V lost 5 bases, J lost 6 bases, and 7 bases stayed unmatched. Looked up from germline, CDR1 is MRHNA and CDR2 is SNTAGT. CDR3 residues: CASSRTSGSFDTQYF. DNA of the CDR3: TGTGCCAGCAGTAGAACTAGCGGGAGTTTTGATACGCAGTATTTT.

The chain couples TRBV12-3 or TRBV12-4 to TRBJ2-7; no firm D call. Trimming removed 3 bases at V and 0 bases at J, with 6 bases between. This CDR3 has 13 residues. The CDR3 DNA sequence: TGTGCCAGCAGTTTGGATAGCTCCTACGAGCAGTACTTC. Translating gives CASSLDSSYEQYF.

The chain joins TRBV30 to TRBJ2-7; tentative D call: TRBD2 (5 bases). Trimming shortened V by 2 bases and J by 2 bases, and 10 bases separated the two germline ends. Germline CDR1 reads GTSNPN; CDR2 reads SVGIG (reference sequence). The CDR3 spans 13 residues. For the CDR3, the DNA is TGTGCCTGGAGTCACGCCGGGGCCTACGAGCAGTACTTC. It is translated as CAWSHAGAYEQYF.

The rearrangement links TRBV10-3 to TRBJ2-2, with a tentative D call TRBD1 (7 bases). The CDR3 extends over 14 amino acids. Germline V lookup: CDR1 ENHRY, CDR2 SYGVKD. The V end was cut by 8 bases, the J end by 4 bases, with 14 bases between. The CDR3 is CAIRAQGGTGELFF. Here the CDR3 DNA reads TGTGCCATCCGCGCCCAGGGGGGCACCGGGGAGCTGTTTTTT.

This sequence joins TRBV19 and TRBJ2-3; 8 positions match TRBD1. The V and J ends lost 7 bases and 3 bases, in that order; junction bases with no gene match: 3. CDR1 is LNHDA, CDR2 SQIVND, per germline (reference sequence). CDR3 length: 13 residues. The chain's CDR3 is CASTRDRTDTQYF. The CDR3 region has the DNA TGTGCCAGTACACGGGACAGGACAGATACGCAGTATTTT.

This clone turned up a few times. The chain carries TRBV18 and TRBJ1-2; a possible D gene is TRBD1 (5 bases). This CDR3 contains 14 residues. Germline CDR1 and CDR2: KGHSH and LQKENI. V was pared by 3 bases and J by 2 bases, with 10 bases between. CDR3 DNA: TGTGCCAGCTCACCCAGGGACGGGAACTATGGCTACACCTTC. Its translation: CASSPRDGNYGYTF.

The genes are TRBV7-9 and TRBJ1-1; no clear D gene. This CDR3 region has 14 residues. Trimming removed 4 bases from V and 1 base from J, with 10 bases in between. CDR1 is SEHNR, CDR2 FQNEAQ, per germline (reference sequence). CDR3 sequence reads: CASSSEISNTEAFF. In nucleotides, the CDR3 is TGTGCCAGCAGCTCTGAGATCTCGAACACTGAAGCTTTCTTT.

The gene calls are TRBV14 and TRBJ1-2; D is undetermined. V lost 2 bases and J 0 bases, leaving 7 bases between the germline ends. The germline CDR1 and CDR2 sequences are SGHDN and FVKESK. The CDR3 is made up of 14 amino acids. CDR3 DNA sequence: TGTGCCAGCAGCCAACTTCGGGCTAACTATGGCTACACCTTC. This encodes CASSQLRANYGYTF.

The chain links TRBV5-1 to TRBJ2-7, with 7 bases lining up with TRBD1. V was pared by 1 base and J by 2 bases, with 12 bases of the junction left unmatched. There are 17 residues in the CDR3. The germline gives CDR1 SGHRS, CDR2 YFSETQ. CDR3 nucleotides: TGCGCCAGCAGCTTGTCAGGTTTAAGGGACAGAGCCTACGAGCAGTACTTC. It is translated as CASSLSGLRDRAYEQYF.

This clone was seen only a few times. The CDR3 reads CSASTGQLAKNIQYF. The CDR3 coding sequence is TGCAGTGCTAGTACGGGACAACTCGCCAAAAACATTCAGTACTTC. This chain uses TRBV20-1 with TRBJ2-4; D might be TRBD1 (6 bases). Trimming removed 3 bases from V and 1 base from J, with 13 bases in between. The germline V gene has CDR1 DFQATT and CDR2 SNEGSKA (reference sequence). This CDR3 has 15 amino acids.

The chain carries TRBV5-4 and TRBJ2-3; 12 nucleotides line up with TRBD2. V shed 3 bases and J 3 bases; nucleotides not matched to a gene: 5. The CDR3 length is 16 residues. Per the germline V gene, CDR1 is SGHNT and CDR2 is YYREEE (reference sequence). CDR3 nucleotides: TGTGCCAGCAGCTCTCGACTAGCGGGAGTTACAGATACGCAGTATTTT. It yields the protein CASSSRLAGVTDTQYF.

The DNA for the CDR3 is TGTGCCAGCAGCCAGGGGTACGAGCAGTACTTC. Its translation is CASSQGYEQYF. The rearrangement links TRBV12-3 or TRBV12-4 to TRBJ2-7, with a weak D call TRBD1 (6 bases). The length of the CDR3 is 11 residues. V shed 6 bases and J shed 4 bases, with 7 bases lying between them.

This clone turned up a few times. The chain recombines TRBV12-3 or TRBV12-4 with TRBJ2-5, with D unclear. The CDR3 is 11 amino acids. The V end lost 5 bases, the J end lost 6 bases, and 7 bases lay between the germline ends. CDR3 amino acids: CASSDLKTQYF. The CDR3 nucleotides are TGTGCCAGCAGTGACCTTAAGACCCAGTACTTC.

DNA for the CDR3: TGCGCCAGCAGGCAGGGAGCCTCCTACGAGCAGTACTTC. Protein: CASRQGASYEQYF. The chain carries TRBV5-1 and TRBJ2-7; D assignment may be TRBD1 or TRBD2 (5 bases each). There are 13 residues in the CDR3. V lost 5 bases, J lost 0 bases, and 9 bases lay in between. The germline gives CDR1 SGHRS, CDR2 YFSETQ. Full variable domain (missing parts from reference TRBV5-1 and TRBJ2-7): KAGVTQTPRYLIKTRGQQVTLSCSPISGHRSVSWYQQTPGQGLQFLFEYFSETQRNKGNFPGRFSGRQFSNSRSEMNVSTLELGDSALYLCASRQGASYEQYFGPGTRLTVT.

This chain links TRBV5-8 with TRBJ2-7; a weak D match, TRBD1 (7 bases). V gave up 4 bases and J gave up 3 bases, with 11 bases separating them. Germline V CDR1 and CDR2: SGHTS, YDEGEE. The CDR3 totals 13 residues. Written as DNA, the CDR3 is TGTGCCAGCAGCGCGCAGGGGGGCTACGAGCAGTACTTC. Translated: CASSAQGGYEQYF.

This CDR3 is CASSYEGDGELFF. CDR3 DNA: TGTGCCAGCAGTTACGAGGGGGACGGGGAGCTGTTTTTT. The chain employs TRBV6-5 and TRBJ2-2; the D gene is possibly TRBD1 (6 bases). CDR1 and CDR2 (germline): MNHEY, SVGAGI. This CDR3 is built from 13 residues. The V gene lost 2 bases and the J gene lost 7 bases, with 8 bases spanning the gap.

CDR3: CASSNGQGKYF. The DNA of the CDR3 is TGTGCCAGCAGTAACGGACAGGGGAAGTACTTC. This chain uses TRBV6-5 with TRBJ2-7, with 9 bases matching TRBD1. CDR3 length equals 11 residues. CDR1 MNHEY and CDR2 SVGAGI come from the germline V gene. Trimming cost V 5 bases and J 11 bases; bases outside gene matches: 4.

V gene TRBV18 combines with J gene TRBJ1-2, with D uncertain. Trimming shortened V by 2 bases and J by 4 bases, and 8 bases separated the two germline ends. The CDR3 is 13 residues long. Germline V gene lookup returns CDR1 KGHSH and CDR2 LQKENI. The CDR3 DNA follows: TGTGCCAGCTCACCAACAGAGATCTATGGCTACACCTTC. Translating gives CASSPTEIYGYTF.

This clone has a handful of counts. The V gene is TRBV25-1, the J gene TRBJ1-1; D is perhaps TRBD1 (6 bases). This CDR3 contains 14 residues. Deletions cut 5 bases from V and 5 bases from J, with 15 bases between. Germline V gene sequence: CDR1 MGHDK, CDR2 SYGVNS. The CDR3, as DNA: TGTGCCAGCAGTAATACAGGGAGGGCGACTGAAGCTTTCTTT. It translates to CASSNTGRATEAFF. Drawing the rest from reference TRBV25-1 and TRBJ1-1, the complete variable domain is EADIYQTPRYLVIGTGKKITLECSQTMGHDKMYWYQQDPGMELHLIHYSYGVNSTEKGDLSSESTVSRIRTEHFPLTLESARPSHTSQYLCASSNTGRATEAFFGQGTRLTVV.

V usage is TRBV24-1 and J usage is TRBJ2-1, with D uncertain. The ends were cut back, 8 bases at V and 4 bases at J, with 5 bases in the middle. Germline CDR1 KGHDR, CDR2 SFDVKD. CDR3 size: 11 residues. The DNA of the CDR3 is TGTGCCACCACGAAATACAATGAGCAGTTCTTC. It specifies CATTKYNEQFF.

The chain couples TRBV5-1 to TRBJ2-1; TRBD1 matches at 7 bases. This CDR3 spans 15 amino acids. CDR1 is SGHRS and CDR2 is YFSETQ in the germline V gene. Trimming took 2 bases from V and 2 from J; bases not matched to a gene: 4. CDR3 DNA: TGCGCCAGCAGCTTAGGGGACAGACCCTACAATGAGCAGTTCTTC. This sequence encodes CASSLGDRPYNEQFF.